The next 15 T cell receptor beta chains were all read from a single sample in a study of glioma-infiltrating T cells. The iRepertoire nested amplicon-rescue multiplex PCR amplified TCR alpha and beta CDR3s from RNA. TCRdb reprocessed the multiplex PCR reads with MiXCR, giving one entry per CDR3 protein. This sample carries 85,000 to 110,000 distinct CDR3 sequences, about 28% of them seen once, and the ten largest clones take roughly 46%. The sequencing sample was made of glioma tissue, nonneoplastic brain tissue, or PBMCs (not recorded which). The receptors come from a human donor with low-grade glioma or glioblastoma, undergoing nonglioma brain surgery, or in good health (not recorded which).

With regard to this clonotype: This could be a read error, since a much larger clone is one nucleotide away. This chain uses TRBV29-1 with TRBJ1-6; the D is unclear. Trimming took 7 bases from V and 10 from J, leaving 8 bases between them. The CDR3 runs 10 residues. The germline V gene has CDR1 SQVTM and CDR2 ANQGSEA. CDR3 loop: CSGAKSPLHF. The CDR3 DNA follows: TGCAGCGGGGCAAAATCACCCCTCCACTTT.

This clonotype occurred a few times. This chain connects TRBV10-3 to TRBJ1-2; TRBD1 is a possible D gene (6 bases). The CDR3 contains 14 residues. V lost 0 bases to trimming and J lost 5 bases, with 10 bases between them. The germline V gene has CDR1 ENHRY and CDR2 SYGVKD. DNA of the CDR3: TGTGCCATCAGTGAGTCAACAGGGTTTTATGGCTACACCTTC. It encodes CAISESTGFYGYTF.

As for this clonotype: A much bigger clone sits one base away, suggesting this may be a read error. V usage is TRBV6-1 and J usage is TRBJ2-7; D unresolved. CDR3 length: 13 amino acids. The V and J ends lost 1 base and 6 bases respectively, with 10 bases between them. Germline V gene lookup returns CDR1 MNHNS and CDR2 SASEGT. CDR3 loop: CASSEGAPPEQYF. The CDR3, as DNA: TGTGCCAGCAGTGAAGGGGCCCCCCCCGAGCAGTACTTC.

This clonotype has ten or more counts. The V gene is TRBV27, the J gene TRBJ1-2; 11 bases match TRBD1. The CDR3 length is 13 residues. Trimming at V came to 3 bases and at J to 8 bases, leaving 2 bases not matched to a gene. The V gene's germline CDR1 is MNHEY and CDR2 SMNVEV (reference sequence). This CDR3 is CASSFGQGAGYTF. The DNA of the CDR3 is TGTGCCAGCAGTTTCGGACAGGGGGCAGGCTACACCTTC.

This clonotype has a count of ten or more. The rearrangement joins TRBV7-2 to TRBJ1-1; a weak D match, TRBD1 (6 bases). Between the trimmed V and J ends, which lost 1 base and 3 bases, there was a span of 18 bases. The CDR3 length is 17 residues. The germline gives CDR1 SGHTA, CDR2 FQGNSA. CDR3 sequence (DNA): TGTGCCAGCAGCTTAGGCACCTACAGGGCCAACGACACTGAAGCTTTCTTT. Protein sequence: CASSLGTYRANDTEAFF.

This clonotype was seen just once. A single base separates this from a much larger clone, so it may be a read error. This chain links TRBV7-9 with TRBJ2-3; D unclear. The CDR3 sequence is 12 residues long. Trimming shortened V by 7 bases and J by 7 bases, and 12 bases separated the two germline ends. Germline V gene data show CDR1 as SEHNR and CDR2 as FQNEAQ (reference sequence). The CDR3 loop reads CASKESMYTQYF. The CDR3 DNA reads as TGTGCCAGCAAGGAGTCCATGTATACGCAGTATTTT.

Concerning this clonotype itself: A much more abundant neighbour one base away suggests this may be a read error. The chain recombines TRBV5-1 with TRBJ2-3; D possibly corresponds to TRBD1 (6 bases). The CDR3 contains 15 residues. CDR1 and CDR2 (germline): SGHRS, YFSETQ. CDR3 sequence reads: CASSLWGRGPDTHYF. The CDR3 DNA is TGCGCCAGCAGCTTGTGGGGGCGAGGACCAGATACGCACTATTTT.

This clonotype occurred a few times. The chain carries TRBV7-2 and TRBJ2-5, with TRBD1 as a possible D gene (6 bases). V lost 5 bases, J lost 0 bases, and 16 bases lay in between. The CDR3 is 16 amino acids. CDR1 is SGHTA, CDR2 FQGNSA, per germline. The CDR3 sequence is CASSEGGTGNQETQYF. The CDR3 DNA reads TGTGCCAGCAGCGAAGGGGGAACAGGGAACCAAGAGACCCAGTACTTC.

This clonotype was observed a single time. The junction does not match germline at one end; this may be a read error. The chain combines TRBV13 with TRBJ2-2; D remains ambiguous. Germline CDR1 is PRHDT and CDR2 is FYEKMQ (reference sequence). The length of the CDR3 is 16 residues. CDR3 DNA sequence: TGTGCCAGCAGCTTAGCCTTCCCAACGAAGACCGGGGAGCTGTTTTTT. Amino acid sequence: CASSLAFPTKTGELFF.

This clonotype was counted many times. The genes are TRBV20-1 and TRBJ1-1, with 7 bases lining up with TRBD1. The CDR3 covers 14 residues. Germline trimming cut 5 bases from V and 1 base from J; bases unmatched to any gene: 7. The germline V gene encodes CDR1 DFQATT and CDR2 SNEGSKA (reference sequence). The CDR3 bases are TGCAGTGCTCACCACAGGGGTCGGAACACTGAAGCTTTCTTT. Translating it yields CSAHHRGRNTEAFF.

This clonotype showed up many times. The V and J genes are TRBV6-1 and TRBJ2-2; no clear D. With 6 bases removed from V and 4 bases from J, the gap between germline ends came to 12 bases. Germline CDR1 is MNHNS and CDR2 is SASEGT. The CDR3 has 14 amino acids. The CDR3: CASRRDIGTGELFF. The CDR3 DNA sequence: TGTGCCAGCAGGCGCGACATAGGCACCGGGGAGCTGTTTTTT.

Comment on this clonotype: A read error is possible here, since a much larger clone lies one base away. The rearrangement links TRBV28 to TRBJ1-5; D unclear. This CDR3 region has 12 residues. CDR1 is MDHEN and CDR2 is SYDVKM in the germline V gene. The CDR3 region has the DNA TGTGCCAACAGCACCTCGAATCAGCCCCGGCATTTT. This encodes CANSTSNQPRHF.

This clonotype occurred a few times. The chain is built from TRBV14 and TRBJ2-7; no definite D call. Germline CDR1 SGHDN, CDR2 FVKESK. This CDR3 has 15 residues. The V and J ends lost 1 base and 5 bases respectively, with 15 bases between them. The CDR3 region is CASSQASNSRHEQYF. The CDR3 DNA follows: TGTGCCAGCAGCCAAGCCTCAAATTCGAGGCACGAGCAGTACTTC.

This clonotype was seen a few times. The chain recombines TRBV4-2 with TRBJ2-1; TRBD2 matches 9 bases. CDR1 is LGHNA, CDR2 YNFKEQ, per germline. J gave up 1 base and V 4 bases, and 5 bases lay outside the gene matches. The CDR3 contains 16 residues. CDR3 in DNA: TGTGCCAGCAGCCCCCCGGCGGGGGGGTCCTACAATGAGCAGTTCTTC. It specifies CASSPPAGGSYNEQFF.

In this sample, this clonotype turned up a few times. In DNA, the CDR3 is TGTGCCAGCAGCCGTGGACAGGCTGGCTACACCTTC. Its translation is CASSRGQAGYTF. The genes are TRBV7-8 and TRBJ1-2, with 7 bases matching TRBD1. The CDR3 runs 12 residues. In germline, CDR1 is SGHVS, CDR2 FQNEAQ. After removal of 5 bases from V and 7 bases from J, the junction contained 4 bases not matched to a gene. The full variable domain, with the rest looked up from reference TRBV7-8 and TRBJ1-2, is GAGVSQSPRYKVAKRGQDVALRCDPISGHVSLFWYQQALGQGPEFLTYFQNEAQLDKSGLPSDRFFAERPEGSVSTLKIQRTQQEDSAVYLCASSRGQAGYTFGSGTRLTVV.